This TCR beta chain was captured by sequencing in a study of cytomegalovirus exposure and HLA in healthy donors. It was the approximately 120-subject validation cohort, separate from the roughly 700-subject first cohort, to which the donors belonged. Assay: immunoSEQ multiplex PCR; the TCRdb copy retains only in-frame clones and omits some. The sample lists a few hundred thousand clones, about 86% seen once, with roughly 1% in the top ten. Germline CDR1 reads SGHRS; CDR2 reads YFSETQ. The CDR3 is made up of 15 amino acids. V was trimmed by 0 bases and J by 5 bases, leaving 14 bases between them. Study results and limitations: Rare TCR sequences predominated, though certain public TCRs were found in many donors. In the approximately 120 validation repertoires, a later analysis found that first-cohort TCR clusters tended to co-occur.

As regards this clone: Its antigen is not known.

The chain carries TRBV5-1 and TRBJ1-2; no clear D. The origin of this receptor is a young woman in good health and CMV-seronegative. Sample: PBMCs. CDR3 coding DNA: TGCGCCAGCAGCTTGGTTACCGACGTCGGGTATGGCTACACCTTC. Protein sequence: CASSLVTDVGYGYTF.